Listed below are T cell receptor beta chains from one sample, sequenced in a study of T-cell memory formation after mild COVID-19. TCRdb independently ran MiXCR on the 5' RACE reads; one entry per CDR3 protein. The data show some 210,000 distinct CDR3 sequences, more than 9% seen once. The sample taken for sequencing was PBMCs or a T cell subset sorted from them (not recorded which). These receptors were obtained from a man younger than 35 who had mild COVID-19 (a few samples of this study predate the infection). Cell type and time point are not known. The conserved cysteine and the conserved F or W are not part of the CDR3 here.

>TRBJ1-5|TRBV29-1
SVYAGANQPQH
>TRBJ1-1|TRBV7-9
ASSLTSVNTEAF
>TRBJ2-5|TRBV7-2
ASSLAWETQY
>TRBJ2-2|TRBV14
ASSQQGADTGELF
>TRBJ2-7|TRBV18
ASGTGTGTYEQY
>TRBJ2-5|TRBV20-1
SANGVNQETQY
>TRBJ1-4|TRBV5-1
ASRQGTGGDEKLF
>TRBJ2-3|TRBV27
ASRASGGPTDTQY
>TRBJ1-2|TRBV5-6
ASSPLAVGGVYT
>TRBJ2-3|TRBV7-3
ASSLKTIPDTQY
>TRBJ2-7|TRBV20-1
SARDKSGGPHEQY
>TRBJ2-7|TRBV12-3/TRBV12-4
ASSTRTGRYEQY
>TRBJ2-6|TRBV7-9
ASSPPWGSGANVLT
>TRBJ1-2|TRBV4-1
ASSQVTGANYGYT
>TRBJ2-3|TRBV4-3
ASSQERRVDTQY
>TRBJ1-2|TRBV7-9
ASSLEGPGVTYGYT
>TRBJ1-2|TRBV7-2
ASSPGQGCT
>TRBJ1-1|TRBV5-1
ASSLVTGMNTEAF
>TRBJ2-5|TRBV28
ASTRGIQTQY
>TRBJ2-5|TRBV7-2
ASSNQAGETQY
>TRBJ2-5|TRBV25-1
ASRALQETQY
>TRBJ2-1|TRBV20-1
SANGGTSGGGEHF
>TRBJ2-1|TRBV30
AWRWGGRNEQF
>TRBJ2-7|TRBV6-1
ASSAVSTSGSEQY
>TRBJ2-1|TRBV7-9
ASSVPSGGRHNEQF
>TRBJ1-1|TRBV6-5
ASSPRDGSQGGTEAF
>TRBJ1-5|TRBV28
ASSLSGGQDNQPQH
>TRBJ2-3|TRBV4-3
ASSQVYSTDTQY
>TRBJ1-1|TRBV5-1
ASSLGFVVNTEAF
>TRBJ1-1|TRBV7-8
ASSRRAANTEAF
>TRBJ1-3|TRBV7-6
ASSLVPAPAGNTIY
>TRBJ2-3|TRBV4-3
ASSQETWADTQY
>TRBJ2-2|TRBV7-2
ASSRDRVTGELF
>TRBJ2-1|TRBV7-2
ASSFGAGRENEQF
>TRBJ1-2|TRBV19
ASSILGTFNYGYT
>TRBJ2-5|TRBV5-1
ASSLGGLAGGMQETQY